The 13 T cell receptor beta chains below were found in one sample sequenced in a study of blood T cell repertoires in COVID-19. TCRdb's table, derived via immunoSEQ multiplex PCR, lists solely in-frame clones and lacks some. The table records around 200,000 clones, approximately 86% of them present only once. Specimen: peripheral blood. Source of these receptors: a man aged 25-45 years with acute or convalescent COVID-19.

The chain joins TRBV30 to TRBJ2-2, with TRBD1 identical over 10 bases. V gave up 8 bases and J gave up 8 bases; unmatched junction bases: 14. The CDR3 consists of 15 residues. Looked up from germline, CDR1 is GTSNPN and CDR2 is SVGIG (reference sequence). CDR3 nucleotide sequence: TGTGCCGGAAAATTCCTCGGGACAGGGGAAGGGGAGCTGTTTTTT. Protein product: CAGKFLGTGEGELFF.

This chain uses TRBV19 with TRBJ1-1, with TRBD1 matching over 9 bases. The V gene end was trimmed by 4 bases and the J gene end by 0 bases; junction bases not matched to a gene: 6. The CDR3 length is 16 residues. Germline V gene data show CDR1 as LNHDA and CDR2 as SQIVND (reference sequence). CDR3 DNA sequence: TGTGCCAGTAGTAGAGACAGGGGGGATATGAACACTGAAGCTTTCTTT. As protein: CASSRDRGDMNTEAFF.

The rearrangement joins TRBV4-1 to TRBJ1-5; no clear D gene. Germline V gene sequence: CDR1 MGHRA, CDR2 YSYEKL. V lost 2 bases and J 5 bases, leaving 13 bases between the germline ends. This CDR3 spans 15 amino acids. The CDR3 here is CASSQLLGFDQPQHF. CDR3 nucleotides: TGCGCCAGCAGCCAACTCCTTGGCTTTGATCAGCCCCAGCATTTT.

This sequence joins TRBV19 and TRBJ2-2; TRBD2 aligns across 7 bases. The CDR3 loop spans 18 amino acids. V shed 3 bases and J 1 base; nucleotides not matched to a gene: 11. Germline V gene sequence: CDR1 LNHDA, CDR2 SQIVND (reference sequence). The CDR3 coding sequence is TGTGCCAGTAGTATGGCTAGCGGCCACCTGAGGAACACCGGGGAGCTGTTTTTT. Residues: CASSMASGHLRNTGELFF.

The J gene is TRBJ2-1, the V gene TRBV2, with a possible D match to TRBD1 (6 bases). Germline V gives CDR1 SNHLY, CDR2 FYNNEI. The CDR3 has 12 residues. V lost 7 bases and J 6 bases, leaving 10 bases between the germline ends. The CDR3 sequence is CASTGQSNEQFF. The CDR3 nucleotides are TGTGCCAGCACTGGACAGTCCAATGAGCAGTTCTTC. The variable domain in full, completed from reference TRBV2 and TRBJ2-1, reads EPEVTQTPSHQVTQMGQEVILRCVPISNHLYFYWYRQILGQKVEFLVSFYNNEISEKSEIFDDQFSVERPDGSNFTLKIRSTKLEDSAMYFCASTGQSNEQFFGPGTRLTVL.

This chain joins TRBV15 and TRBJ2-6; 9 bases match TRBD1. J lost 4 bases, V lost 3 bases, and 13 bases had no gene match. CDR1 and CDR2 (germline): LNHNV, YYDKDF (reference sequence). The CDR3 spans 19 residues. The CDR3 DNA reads TGTGCCACCAGCAGGGTAGCCGGGACAGGGCCAACCGGGGCCAACGTCCTGACTTTC. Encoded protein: CATSRVAGTGPTGANVLTF. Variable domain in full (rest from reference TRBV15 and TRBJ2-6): DAMVIQNPRYQVTQFGKPVTLSCSQTLNHNVMYWYQQKSSQAPKLLFHYYDKDFNNEADTPDNFQSRRPNTSFCFLDIRSPGLGDTAMYLCATSRVAGTGPTGANVLTFGAGSRLTVL.

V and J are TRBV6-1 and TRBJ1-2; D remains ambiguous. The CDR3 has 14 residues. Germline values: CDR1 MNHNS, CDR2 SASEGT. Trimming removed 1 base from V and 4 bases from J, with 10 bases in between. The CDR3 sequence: CASSEGVRFYGYTF. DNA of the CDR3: TGTGCCAGCAGTGAAGGGGTCAGGTTCTATGGCTACACCTTC.

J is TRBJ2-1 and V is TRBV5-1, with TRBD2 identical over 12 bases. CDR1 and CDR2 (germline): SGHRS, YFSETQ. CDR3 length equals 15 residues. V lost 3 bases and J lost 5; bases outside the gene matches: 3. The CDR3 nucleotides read TGCGCCAGCAGCTCGCTAGCGGGAGGGCACAATGAGCAGTTCTTC. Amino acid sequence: CASSSLAGGHNEQFF.

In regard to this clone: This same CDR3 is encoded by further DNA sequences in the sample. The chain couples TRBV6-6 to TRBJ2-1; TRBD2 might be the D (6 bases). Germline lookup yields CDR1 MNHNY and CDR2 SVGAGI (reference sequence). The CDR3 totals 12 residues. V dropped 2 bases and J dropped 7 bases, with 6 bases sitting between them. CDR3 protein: CASSYGGNEQFF. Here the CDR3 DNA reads TGTGCCAGCAGTTACGGGGGGAATGAGCAGTTCTTC.

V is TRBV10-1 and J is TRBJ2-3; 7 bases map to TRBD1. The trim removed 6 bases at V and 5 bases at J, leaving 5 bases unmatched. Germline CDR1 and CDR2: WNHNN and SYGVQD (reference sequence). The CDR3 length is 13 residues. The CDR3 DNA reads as TGCGCCAGCAGCAAGACAGGGCTAGATACGCAGTATTTT. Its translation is CASSKTGLDTQYF.

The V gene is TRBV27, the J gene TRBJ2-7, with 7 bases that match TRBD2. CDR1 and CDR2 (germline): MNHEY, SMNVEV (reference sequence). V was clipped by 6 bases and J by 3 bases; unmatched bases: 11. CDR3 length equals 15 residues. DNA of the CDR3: TGTGCCAGCAGGGACCAAGCGGGGCCCGGCTACGAGCAGTACTTC. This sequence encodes CASRDQAGPGYEQYF.

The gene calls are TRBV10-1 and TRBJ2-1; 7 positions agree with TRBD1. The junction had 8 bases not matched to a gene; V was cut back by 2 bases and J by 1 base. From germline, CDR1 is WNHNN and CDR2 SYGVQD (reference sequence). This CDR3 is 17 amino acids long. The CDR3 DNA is TGCGCCAGCAGTGAGAGAATCCAGGGGGAGTCCTACAATGAGCAGTTCTTC. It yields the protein CASSERIQGESYNEQFF.

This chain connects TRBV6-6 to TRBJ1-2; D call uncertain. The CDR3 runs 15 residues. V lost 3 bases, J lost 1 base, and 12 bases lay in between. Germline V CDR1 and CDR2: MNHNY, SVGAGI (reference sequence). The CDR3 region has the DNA TGTGCCAGCAGTTATGCCGGGAGAAATAACTATGGCTACACCTTC. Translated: CASSYAGRNNYGYTF.